This record covers a single T cell receptor beta chain. No antigen is known for it. The input lacks base qualities; no much larger clone sits a single base away. The CDR3 covers 14 residues, taking in both the cysteine and the phenylalanine. The retained sequence is limited to the CDR3, 42 bases, with the frame set at the first base. The germline V gene gives CDR1 as MNHNS and CDR2 as SASEGT. V is shortened by 3 bases, J by 3 bases, and the region joining them spans 11 bases. Library preparation employed 5' RACE. TCRdb shows the sequencer as Illumina HiSeq 2500. A second roughly 6 to 12 cycle PCR used a sample-barcoded 5' primer and a J-beta primer mix. Each TCR beta cDNA molecule received a unique molecular identifier from a template-switch 5' adaptor carrying 12 random nucleotides. Each sample yielded at least 2.5 million CDR3-containing paired-end reads. First-strand cDNA synthesis was performed from all RNA using the Mint cDNA synthesis kit, with priming by a TRBC-specific oligonucleotide. Following uracil-DNA glycosylase treatment, all cDNA underwent a first 18-cycle PCR with the universal primers M1SS and BC2_uni_R. On the authors' methods: For normalization, 1 million high-quality reads were randomly selected from each sample, with every read carrying a distinct molecular identifier. Reads with shared molecular identifiers were discarded instead of being binned into consensus sequences. MiTCR, run with a Q25 quality threshold and the strictest error-elimination algorithm, handled CDR3 identification, clonotype clustering and error correction. A nonparametric unseen species model with Euler transformation was used to estimate a lower bound on total TCR beta diversity. TCRdb reran the public reads through fastp at Q25 and MiXCR, keeping productive beta chains. Identical CDR3 protein sequences are pooled into one entry, listed with their most common genes and DNA. TCRdb's processing, not the study's, gives the V and J calls here. This sample holds approximately 1.5 million distinct CDR3 sequences; around 35% were observed only once. Approximately 10% of the sample lies in the top ten.

The donors were a few dozen Caucasian individuals from Russia, aged roughly 6 to 100 years, who were systemically healthy. Roughly 9 milliliters of peripheral blood were drawn from each donor into EDTA-treated Vacutainer tubes. Ficoll-Paque density-gradient centrifugation was used to isolate PBMCs, with at least 7 million obtained per sample. Total RNA was extracted from PBMCs with Trizol reagent, with at least 6 micrograms obtained per sample. The percentages of naive CD45RAhigh/CD27high T cells were determined by flow cytometry on a PBMC aliquot from every donor. The data were taken from a study of blood T cells in healthy people across ages (dated by TCRdb to the mid-2010s). Regarding the complete study: In model experiments, template switching captured about one uniquely barcoded TCR beta cDNA molecule for every two T cells. The study measured age-related changes in TCR beta repertoire diversity using deep sequencing normalized with unique cDNA molecular identifiers. The donors were split into four age groups: young (average around 16 years), middle-aged (39), aged (roughly 65) and long-lived (under 85). Donors of different ages were randomly distributed across sequencing lanes to avoid experimental bias. Using the same blood draw, the study looked at two additional independent replicas of 1 million unique cDNA reads for two donors, one aged 18 to 30 and the other aged 80 or older. The full study reports these points: As age increased, observed TCR beta diversity per million T cells dropped in a roughly linear way, and a significant reduction was already evident by age approximately 40. Because the CMV infection status of the donors was unknown, age-related changes in expanded clonotypes may potentially have been confounded. Estimates of total diversity based on one million sequenced T cells were regarded as lower bounds and as underestimates. The long-lived group showed more naive CD4+ T cells, fewer expanded clones and increased TCR diversity than the aged group, suggesting age selection. Bulk unsorted PBMC profiling prevented conclusive comparison of naive and antigen-experienced compartments. There was a strong correlation between observed TCR beta diversity and the percentage of naive T cells measured by flow cytometry.

The sequenced material came from blood. This clonotype was sampled from a woman aged 30 to 39 in good health. Recombination connected TRBV6-1 to TRBJ2-5; the D segment cannot be called with confidence. The sequence in DNA is TGTGCCAGCAGTGAGCCGTCGACGGAAGAGACCCAGTACTTC. This codes for CASSEPSTEETQYF.